The 28 T cell receptor beta chains listed next were all sequenced from one sample in a study of cytomegalovirus exposure and HLA in healthy donors. With 60 Vbeta and 13 Jbeta primers, the PCR was carried out. Using immunoSEQ multiplex PCR, the repertoire was profiled, and TCRdb retains in-frame clones only, with some absent. The sample yields roughly 120,000 clones, over 60% seen once. The sequenced sample consisted of PBMCs. The receptors stem from a woman aged 55-70 years in good health and CMV-seropositive.

The chain combines TRBV4-1 with TRBJ2-5; D is perhaps TRBD2 (5 bases). V lost 0 bases to trimming and J lost 2 bases, with 10 bases between them. Per germline, CDR1 MGHRA and CDR2 YSYEKL. The CDR3 runs to 15 residues. The CDR3 spells CASSQDLAPQETQYF. The CDR3 DNA sequence: TGCGCCAGCAGCCAAGATCTAGCACCTCAAGAGACCCAGTACTTC.

The chain combines TRBV6-5 with TRBJ1-2, with 11 bases matching TRBD1. V lost 4 bases and J lost 1; bases outside the gene matches: 5. There are 16 residues in the CDR3. Per the germline V gene, CDR1 is MNHEY and CDR2 is SVGAGI. The CDR3, as DNA: TGTGCCAGCAGTTCCTTGGGACAGGGGGTTAACTATGGCTACACCTTC. This sequence encodes CASSSLGQGVNYGYTF.

The chain uses TRBV4-1 and TRBJ2-6, with TRBD1 matching over 9 bases. Per germline, CDR1 MGHRA and CDR2 YSYEKL. V lost 3 bases, J lost 1 base, and 4 bases stayed unmatched. The CDR3 covers 17 residues. CDR3 bases: TGCGCCAGCAGCCAGGGACAGGGTAGGTCTGGGGCCAACGTCCTGACTTTC. This sequence encodes CASSQGQGRSGANVLTF.

The rearrangement uses TRBV9 and TRBJ2-3, with 7 positions matching TRBD2. V was clipped by 4 bases and J by 1 base; unmatched bases: 6. The CDR3 length is 15 residues. CDR1 is SGDLS, CDR2 YYNGEE, per germline. This chain's CDR3 is CASSSRAGGTDTQYF. CDR3 bases: TGTGCCAGCAGCTCCAGGGCGGGAGGCACAGATACGCAGTATTTT.

The V and J genes are TRBV9 and TRBJ2-1; 9 positions match TRBD2. Germline V gives CDR1 SGDLS, CDR2 YYNGEE. The CDR3 is 16 amino acids. Trimming cost V 2 bases and J 4 bases; bases outside gene matches: 7. This CDR3 is CASSVRWTSAYNEQFF. The CDR3 bases are TGTGCCAGCAGCGTCCGGTGGACTAGCGCATACAATGAGCAGTTCTTC.

This chain uses TRBV11-3 with TRBJ2-1; a possible D gene is TRBD2 (6 bases). Germline CDR1 reads SGHNT; CDR2 reads YENEEA. This CDR3 comprises 18 residues. The V and J ends lost 0 bases and 7 bases respectively, with 22 bases between them. CDR3 loop: CASSLEEGATNQVNEQFF. CDR3 nucleotide sequence: TGTGCCAGCAGCTTAGAGGAGGGAGCTACCAATCAAGTGAATGAGCAGTTCTTC.

The rearrangement uses TRBV7-7 and TRBJ2-5; D is possibly TRBD2 (7 bases). Trimming shortened V by 3 bases and J by 4 bases, and 18 bases separated the two germline ends. The CDR3 is 16 residues long. CDR1 and CDR2 from the germline V gene are SSHAT and FNYEAQ (reference sequence). CDR3 nucleotide sequence: TGTGCCAGCAGCTTGTCTAGCGGAGGGGGGGGAGAGACCCAGTACTTC. It is translated as CASSLSSGGGGETQYF.

The rearrangement uses TRBV9 and TRBJ2-7, with TRBD1 as a possible D gene (6 bases). Per germline, CDR1 SGDLS and CDR2 YYNGEE. The CDR3 totals 14 residues. V lost 6 bases and J lost 2, with 15 bases in between. CDR3 sequence: CASTPGGWAYEQYF. CDR3 nucleotide sequence: TGTGCCAGCACCCCTGGGGGCTGGGCCTACGAGCAGTACTTC.

The chain combines TRBV5-4 with TRBJ2-1; 12 positions match TRBD2. Germline CDR1 and CDR2: SGHNT and YYREEE (reference sequence). CDR3 length: 15 amino acids. V dropped 0 bases and J dropped 9; count of bases not matched to a gene: 4. The CDR3 DNA is TGTGCCAGCAGCTTGGGCCTAGCGGGAGGGCGTGAGCAGTTCTTC. Amino acid sequence: CASSLGLAGGREQFF.

The genes are TRBV12-2 and TRBJ1-5; the table gives TRBD1 as D, unverified against the DNA. TRBV12-2 represents a pseudogene. The CDR3 loop spans 15 amino acids. Here the CDR3 DNA reads TGTGCAAGTCGGATTGATGACAGTAGCAATCAGCCCCAGCATTTT. It encodes CASRIDDSSNQPQHF.

The chain links TRBV2 to TRBJ2-7; 8 bases are a match to TRBD1. CDR1 is SNHLY and CDR2 is FYNNEI in the germline V gene. This CDR3 is 14 amino acids long. The ends lost 8 bases at V and 5 bases at J; junction bases unmatched: 11. The CDR3 reads CASRAYRGYDEQYF. DNA for the CDR3: TGTGCCAGCCGGGCGTACAGGGGGTACGACGAGCAGTACTTC.

V usage is TRBV10-1 and J usage is TRBJ1-5, with D perhaps matching TRBD1 (6 bases). The V and J ends lost 5 bases and 5 bases respectively, with 13 bases between them. Germline loops: CDR1 WNHNN, CDR2 SYGVQD (reference sequence). The CDR3 runs 14 residues. CDR3 DNA: TGCGCCAGCAGTCCGGGACAATTATATCAGCCCCAGCATTTT. Translating gives CASSPGQLYQPQHF.

The chain carries TRBV11-2 and TRBJ2-7; D not certain. The CDR3 runs to 12 residues. V lost 3 bases and J 5 bases, leaving 8 bases between the germline ends. The germline V gene encodes CDR1 SGHAT and CDR2 FQNNGV. This CDR3 is CASSFSYHEQYF. CDR3 coding DNA: TGTGCCAGCAGCTTTTCCTACCACGAGCAGTACTTC.

The chain combines TRBV5-1 with TRBJ2-1; 7 bases agree with TRBD2. The CDR3 consists of 14 residues. Germline V gene sequence: CDR1 SGHRS, CDR2 YFSETQ. Trimming removed 4 bases from V and 6 bases from J; junction bases left unmatched: 7. Here the CDR3 DNA reads TGCGCCAGCAGCCCTATGGGGGAGGGCAATGAGCAGTTCTTC. Translated: CASSPMGEGNEQFF.

The chain couples TRBV5-1 to TRBJ1-1, with 8 bases lining up with TRBD1. There are 15 residues in the CDR3. Per germline, CDR1 SGHRS and CDR2 YFSETQ. Trimming at V came to 0 bases and at J to 5 bases, leaving 6 bases not matched to a gene. Here the CDR3 DNA reads TGCGCCAGCAGCTTGGTAGGCAGGGGGCCGACTGAAGCTTTCTTT. It yields the protein CASSLVGRGPTEAFF.

The chain combines TRBV4-3 with TRBJ2-1; possibly TRBD1 for D (5 bases). This CDR3 is built from 18 residues. In germline, CDR1 is LGHNA, CDR2 YSLEER. V lost 3 bases to trimming and J lost 3 bases, with 21 bases between them. The CDR3, as DNA: TGCGCCAGCAGCCACGGTTTTCGTGACAGAACCTACTACAATGAGCAGTTCTTC. Its translation: CASSHGFRDRTYYNEQFF.

A single count supports this clone. This chain uses TRBV6-5 with TRBJ1-1; 8 bases map to TRBD1. The J segment lost 1 base and the V segment lost 6 bases, leaving 4 bases of the junction unmatched. The CDR3 consists of 14 residues. Germline V gives CDR1 MNHEY, CDR2 SVGAGI. CDR3 loop: CASSDDRGNTEAFF. The CDR3, as DNA: TGTGCCAGCAGCGACGACAGGGGGAACACTGAAGCTTTCTTT.

The V call is TRBV9, the J call TRBJ2-4; tentative D call: TRBD2 (7 bases). The CDR3 has 15 residues. Germline values: CDR1 SGDLS, CDR2 YYNGEE. V lost 3 bases and J 9 bases, leaving 19 bases between the germline ends. CDR3 bases: TGTGCCAGCAGCGGGGGGGGGCTAGCCGGGAGCATTCAGTACTTC. Protein sequence: CASSGGGLAGSIQYF.

CDR3 sequence reads: CASSLGQGPLEAFF. The CDR3 region has the DNA TGCGCCAGCAGCTTGGGACAGGGGCCTCTTGAAGCTTTCTTT. This chain joins TRBV5-1 and TRBJ1-1, with 8 nucleotides matching TRBD1. Unmatched junction bases numbered 5, after V lost 0 bases and J lost 7 bases. This CDR3 region has 14 residues. Germline loops: CDR1 SGHRS, CDR2 YFSETQ.

The chain has TRBV21-1 and TRBJ1-1; the table's TRBD1 call for D was not verified on the DNA. TRBV21-1 is recorded as a pseudogene. This CDR3 is 20 amino acids long. CDR3 region: CASSKALLSGVEGGNTEAFF. The CDR3 region has the DNA TGTGCCAGCAGCAAAGCGCTTCTTTCAGGGGTCGAAGGTGGGAACACTGAAGCTTTCTTT.

V usage is TRBV7-6 and J usage is TRBJ1-4; D might be TRBD1 (5 bases). The CDR3 runs 18 residues. CDR1 SGHVS and CDR2 FNYEAQ come from the germline V gene. V was cut by 1 base and J by 3 bases, with 18 bases left in between. CDR3 sequence: CASSLGRGTGLANEKLFF. The CDR3 bases are TGTGCCAGCAGCTTAGGCCGTGGCACAGGTCTGGCTAATGAAAAACTGTTTTTT.

The V and J genes are TRBV5-4 and TRBJ1-1; the D is unclear. Trimming removed 1 base at V and 0 bases at J, with 10 bases between. The CDR3 runs to 15 residues. CDR1 is SGHNT and CDR2 is YYREEE in the germline V gene (reference sequence). The CDR3 protein is CASSLPSTMNTEAFF. The CDR3 nucleotides are TGTGCCAGCAGCTTGCCCAGTACTATGAACACTGAAGCTTTCTTT.

The V gene is TRBV4-1, the J gene TRBJ2-3; 8 bases fit TRBD1. There are 16 residues in the CDR3. In germline, CDR1 is MGHRA, CDR2 YSYEKL. Trimming at V came to 3 bases and at J to 5 bases, leaving 10 bases not matched to a gene. CDR3 loop: CASSQPTGASRDTQYF. Written as DNA, the CDR3 is TGCGCCAGCAGCCAGCCGACAGGGGCTTCAAGAGATACGCAGTATTTT.

The rearrangement uses TRBV11-2 and TRBJ2-2; D unclear. V was clipped by 2 bases and J by 2 bases, with 6 bases between them. There are 14 residues in the CDR3. Germline V lookup: CDR1 SGHAT, CDR2 FQNNGV. CDR3 DNA sequence: TGTGCCAGCAGCTTACTAGTAAACACCGGGGAGCTGTTTTTT. It translates to CASSLLVNTGELFF.

J is TRBJ1-1 and V is TRBV11-3, with D maybe TRBD1 (6 bases). The V and J ends lost 0 bases and 8 bases respectively, with 10 bases between them. This CDR3 has 13 amino acids. Germline lookup yields CDR1 SGHNT and CDR2 YENEEA. Here the CDR3 reads CASSLDPGQEAFF. The DNA for the CDR3 is TGTGCCAGCAGCTTAGATCCGGGACAAGAAGCTTTCTTT.

In DNA form, the CDR3 reads TGTGCCAGCAGCTTAGTTGCGACAGGGGGCCTGTTTTTT. It is translated as CASSLVATGGLFF. This chain links TRBV7-6 with TRBJ2-2; TRBD1 matches at 10 bases. CDR1 and CDR2 (germline): SGHVS, FNYEAQ. The ends lost 1 base at V and 14 bases at J; junction bases unmatched: 4. The CDR3 covers 13 residues.

There are a few counts of this clone. The chain joins TRBV6-5 to TRBJ1-1; 7 bases match TRBD1. Germline V CDR1 and CDR2: MNHEY, SVGAGI. Trimming took 4 bases from V and 9 from J; bases not matched to a gene: 8. This CDR3 spans 13 amino acids. The CDR3, as DNA: TGTGCCAGCAGTTTCCTAGACAGGGAGCAAGCTTTCTTT. As protein: CASSFLDREQAFF.

In this sample, this clone turned up once. V gene TRBV7-8 combines with J gene TRBJ1-5, with unresolved D. There are 13 residues in the CDR3. Germline CDR1 is SGHVS and CDR2 is FQNEAQ. The germline V and J ends were trimmed by 2 bases and 4 bases, with 6 bases remaining between them. CDR3 protein: CASSLSGNQPQHF. DNA of the CDR3: TGTGCCAGCAGCTTATCGGGGAATCAGCCCCAGCATTTT.